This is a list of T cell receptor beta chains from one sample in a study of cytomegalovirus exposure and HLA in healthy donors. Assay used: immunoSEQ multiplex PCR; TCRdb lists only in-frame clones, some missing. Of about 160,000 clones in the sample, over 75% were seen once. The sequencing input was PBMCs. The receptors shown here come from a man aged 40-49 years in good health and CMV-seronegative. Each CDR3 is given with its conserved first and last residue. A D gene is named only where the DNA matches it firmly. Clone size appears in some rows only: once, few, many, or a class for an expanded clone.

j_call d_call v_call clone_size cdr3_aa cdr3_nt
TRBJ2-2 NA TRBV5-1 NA CASSLELRGELFF TGCGCCAGCAGCTTGGAGCTGCGAGGGGAGCTGTTTTTT
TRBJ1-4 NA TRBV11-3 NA CASSQRPGEKLFF TGTGCCAGCAGCCAAAGGCCAGGCGAAAAACTGTTTTTT
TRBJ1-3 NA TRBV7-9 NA CASSLGYQDTIYF TGTGCCAGCAGCTTAGGGTACCAGGACACCATATATTTT
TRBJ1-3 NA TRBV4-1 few CASSQVNADSISGNTIYF TGCGCCAGCAGCCAAGTTAATGCGGACAGCATTTCTGGAAACACCATATATTTT
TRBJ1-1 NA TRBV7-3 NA CASSSQMNTEAFF TGTGCCAGCAGCTCACAGATGAACACTGAAGCTTTCTTT
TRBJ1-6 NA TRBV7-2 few CASSVRPQGRGNSPLHF TGTGCCAGCAGCGTAAGACCGCAGGGTAGGGGTAATTCACCCCTCCACTTT
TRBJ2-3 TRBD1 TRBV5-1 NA CASSTGQGETDTQYF TGCGCCAGCAGCACGGGACAGGGGGAGACAGATACGCAGTATTTT
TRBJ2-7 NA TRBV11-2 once CASLSSSRDSYEQYF TGTGCCAGCCTCTCCTCTAGCCGGGACTCCTACGAGCAGTACTTC
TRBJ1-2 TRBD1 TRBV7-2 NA CASSLYGTGEGGGYTF TGTGCCAGCAGCTTATACGGGACAGGGGAGGGGGGTGGCTACACCTTC
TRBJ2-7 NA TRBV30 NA CAWSRGEHYEQYF TGTGCCTGGAGTCGGGGTGAACACTACGAGCAGTACTTC
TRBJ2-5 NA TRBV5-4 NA CASSLLETQYF TGTGCCAGCAGCCTTTTGGAGACCCAGTACTTC
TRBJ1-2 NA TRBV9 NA CASSVGGDGYTF TGTGCCAGCAGCGTAGGGGGAGATGGCTACACCTTC
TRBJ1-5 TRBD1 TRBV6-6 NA CASSPGQGNQPQHF TGTGCCAGCAGCCCCGGACAGGGGAATCAGCCCCAGCATTTT
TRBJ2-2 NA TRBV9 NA CASSAHRADTGEPFF TGTGCCAGCAGCGCACACCGGGCCGACACCGGGGAGCCGTTTTTT
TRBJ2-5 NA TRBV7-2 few CASSLYRLLLETQYF TGTGCCAGCAGCTTATACAGGCTCCTACTAGAGACCCAGTACTTC
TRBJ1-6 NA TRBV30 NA CAWTQDNGSPLHF TGTGCCTGGACTCAGGACAATGGTTCACCCCTCCACTTT
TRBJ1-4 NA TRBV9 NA CASSGSGTREKLFF TGTGCCAGCAGCGGCAGCGGGACTCGGGAAAAACTGTTTTTT
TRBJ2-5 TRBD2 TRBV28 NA CASSLLSGGQETQYF TGTGCCAGCAGTTTACTGTCGGGGGGCCAAGAGACCCAGTACTTC
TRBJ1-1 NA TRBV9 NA CASNLRQNNTEAFF TGTGCCAGCAACCTGAGACAGAACAACACTGAAGCTTTCTTT
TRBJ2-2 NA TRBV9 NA CASSVVVGGTGELFF TGTGCCAGCAGCGTAGTGGTAGGGGGCACCGGGGAGCTGTTTTTT
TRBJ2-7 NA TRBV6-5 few CARRYWGSAYEQYF TGTGCCAGGAGATACTGGGGCAGTGCCTACGAGCAGTACTTC
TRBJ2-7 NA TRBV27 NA CASSLAAEIPYEQYF TGTGCCAGCAGTTTGGCGGCGGAGATACCCTACGAGCAGTACTTC
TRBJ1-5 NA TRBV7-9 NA CSSSSYRERGNQPQHF TGTTCCAGCAGCTCTTACAGGGAAAGGGGCAATCAGCCCCAGCATTTT
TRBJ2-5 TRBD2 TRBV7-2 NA CASSWKRGETQYF TGTGCCAGCAGCTGGAAGCGGGGGGAGACCCAGTACTTC
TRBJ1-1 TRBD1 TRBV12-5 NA CASGLAGGENTEAFF TGTGCTAGTGGTTTGGCAGGGGGCGAGAACACTGAAGCTTTCTTT
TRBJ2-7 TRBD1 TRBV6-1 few CASRKLGDRRYEQYF TGTGCCAGCAGAAAGTTGGGGGACAGACGCTACGAGCAGTACTTC
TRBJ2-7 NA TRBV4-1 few CASSQDWGPYEQYF TGCGCCAGCAGCCAAGACTGGGGGCCATACGAGCAGTACTTC
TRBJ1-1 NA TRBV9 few CASSVGIVSGTEAFF TGTGCCAGCAGCGTAGGGATCGTGTCGGGGACTGAAGCTTTCTTT
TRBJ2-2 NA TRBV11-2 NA CASSFNRLTGELFF TGTGCCAGCAGCTTCAACAGGCTCACCGGGGAGCTGTTTTTT
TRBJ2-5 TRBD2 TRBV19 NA CASSIGGRRGEETQYF TGTGCCAGTAGTATAGGGGGTAGGCGGGGGGAAGAGACCCAGTACTTC
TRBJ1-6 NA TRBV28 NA CASEDGGLANSPLHF TGTGCCAGCGAAGACGGGGGGCTGGCTAATTCACCCCTCCACTTT
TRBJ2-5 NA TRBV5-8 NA CASSILAWETQYF TGTGCCAGCAGCATTCTAGCGTGGGAGACCCAGTACTTC
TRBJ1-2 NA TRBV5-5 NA CASSLGGAYGYTF TGTGCCAGCAGCCTCGGGGGGGCATATGGCTACACCTTC
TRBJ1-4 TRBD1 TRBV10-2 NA CASTRQGAREKLFF TGCGCCAGCACCCGACAGGGGGCAAGAGAAAAACTGTTTTTT
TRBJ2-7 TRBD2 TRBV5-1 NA CASSWSRTSGGTSSYEQYF TGCGCCAGCAGCTGGTCAAGGACTAGCGGGGGGACCAGCTCCTACGAGCAGTACTTC
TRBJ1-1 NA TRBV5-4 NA CASSSFYSTEMNTEAFF TGTGCCAGCAGCTCCTTTTATAGTACGGAGATGAACACTGAAGCTTTCTTT
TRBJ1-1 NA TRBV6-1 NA CASSPLGRDTEAFF TGTGCCAGCAGTCCCCTTGGGAGGGACACTGAAGCTTTCTTT
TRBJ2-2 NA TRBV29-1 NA CSVYRENTGELFF TGCAGCGTTTACAGGGAGAACACCGGGGAGCTGTTTTTT
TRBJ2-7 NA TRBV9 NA CASRKTAGDEQYF TGTGCCAGCAGGAAGACGGCAGGCGACGAGCAGTACTTC
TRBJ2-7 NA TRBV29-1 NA CSVESVVRGVGEQYF TGCAGCGTTGAAAGCGTCGTCAGGGGAGTAGGGGAGCAGTACTTC
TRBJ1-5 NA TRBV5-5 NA CASSLGLNQPQHF TGTGCCAGCAGCTTGGGGCTTAATCAGCCCCAGCATTTT
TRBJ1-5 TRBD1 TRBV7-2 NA CASSPRRGRQPQHF TGTGCCAGCAGCCCCCGTAGGGGGCGGCAGCCCCAGCATTTT
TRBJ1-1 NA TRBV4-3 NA CASSQDWAGANTEAFF TGCGCCAGCAGCCAAGATTGGGCAGGGGCGAACACTGAAGCTTTCTTT
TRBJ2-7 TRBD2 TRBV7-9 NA CASSSSSGGEQYF TGTGCCAGCAGTTCATCTAGCGGTGGCGAGCAGTACTTC
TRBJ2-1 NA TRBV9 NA CASSVQGASYNEQFF TGTGCCAGCAGCGTCCAGGGCGCGTCCTACAATGAGCAGTTCTTC
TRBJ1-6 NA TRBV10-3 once CAVSVGGVGNSPLHF TGTGCCGTCAGTGTGGGAGGGGTGGGTAATTCACCCCTCCACTTT